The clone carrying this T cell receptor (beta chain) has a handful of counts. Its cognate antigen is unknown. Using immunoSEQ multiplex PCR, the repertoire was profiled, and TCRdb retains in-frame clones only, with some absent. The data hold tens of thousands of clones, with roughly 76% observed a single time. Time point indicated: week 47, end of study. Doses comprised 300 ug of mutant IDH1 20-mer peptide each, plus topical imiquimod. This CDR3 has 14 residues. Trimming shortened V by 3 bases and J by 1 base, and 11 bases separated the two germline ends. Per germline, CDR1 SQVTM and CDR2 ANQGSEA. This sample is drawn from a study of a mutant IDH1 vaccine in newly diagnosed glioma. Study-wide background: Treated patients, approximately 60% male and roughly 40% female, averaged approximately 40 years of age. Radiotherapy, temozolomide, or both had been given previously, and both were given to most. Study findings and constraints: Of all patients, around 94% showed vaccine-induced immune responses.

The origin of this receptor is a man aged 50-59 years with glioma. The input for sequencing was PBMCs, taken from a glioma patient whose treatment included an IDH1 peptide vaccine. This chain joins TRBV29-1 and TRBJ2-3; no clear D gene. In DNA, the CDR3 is TGCAGCGTTGATGAGCCGCAGGGCACAGATACGCAGTATTTT. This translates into CSVDEPQGTDTQYF.